These 10 T cell receptor beta chains came from one sample sequenced in a study of early T cells in non-severe SARS-CoV-2 infection. TCRdb passed the 5' RACE reads through MiXCR, listing each CDR3 protein once. The data contain around 70,000 distinct CDR3 sequences, 12% of them seen just once; the ten biggest clones take up about 1.6%. The sequenced sample was whole blood. These receptors all come from an adult who was a healthcare worker with PCR-confirmed SARS-CoV-2 infection or an uninfected control (not recorded which).

This clonotype has just a few counts. This rearrangement joins TRBV20-1 to TRBJ1-2; TRBD1 might be the D (5 bases). Germline V gene sequence: CDR1 DFQATT, CDR2 SNEGSKA (reference sequence). Trimming removed 6 bases at V and 4 bases at J, with 21 bases between. The CDR3 is made up of 15 amino acids. Here the CDR3 DNA reads TGCAGTGCCCCAGACCCCCTAACAGGCTTCTATGGCTACACCTTC. This encodes CSAPDPLTGFYGYTF.

In this sample, this clonotype turned up many times. The chain uses TRBV2 and TRBJ2-3, with 9 bases that match TRBD1. The V segment lost 5 bases and the J segment 1 base; nucleotides outside the gene matches: 4. Per germline, CDR1 SNHLY and CDR2 FYNNEI. CDR3 length equals 15 residues. The CDR3 reads CASSRQGEGTDTQYF. The CDR3 coding sequence is TGTGCCAGCAGTAGACAGGGGGAGGGCACAGATACGCAGTATTTT. Drawing the rest from reference TRBV2 and TRBJ2-3, the complete variable domain is EPEVTQTPSHQVTQMGQEVILRCVPISNHLYFYWYRQILGQKVEFLVSFYNNEISEKSEIFDDQFSVERPDGSNFTLKIRSTKLEDSAMYFCASSRQGEGTDTQYFGPGTRLTVL.

In this sample, this clonotype turned up many times. The chain employs TRBV11-2 and TRBJ1-1; unclear D gene. The germline gives CDR1 SGHAT, CDR2 FQNNGV. Trimming cost V 2 bases and J 4 bases, with 11 bases left between them. The CDR3 has 14 amino acids. The CDR3 protein is CASSLPGLTTEAFF. The CDR3 DNA reads as TGTGCCAGCAGCTTACCCGGACTGACCACTGAAGCTTTCTTT.

This clonotype was picked up a small number of times. In nucleotides, the CDR3 is TGTGCCAGCAGTTACGGACAGGGGAGAAAACTGTTTTTT. Translating it yields CASSYGQGRKLFF. The chain couples TRBV12-3 or TRBV12-4 to TRBJ1-4, with 9 bases that match TRBD1. V was pared by 4 bases and J by 10 bases, with 4 bases of the junction left unmatched. This CDR3 is 13 amino acids long.

This clonotype was seen a handful of times. CDR3 amino acids: CASSTTGGPTPTEAFF. In DNA, the CDR3 is TGTGCCAGCAGTACGACAGGGGGCCCGACCCCCACTGAAGCTTTCTTT. This rearrangement joins TRBV6-2 or TRBV6-3 to TRBJ1-1; 10 bases are shared with TRBD1. CDR1 and CDR2 from the germline V gene are MNHEY and SVGEGT. After removal of 5 bases from V and 4 bases from J, the junction contained 10 bases not matched to a gene. The CDR3 sequence is 16 residues long.

This clonotype was seen ten or more times. The chain carries TRBV7-9 and TRBJ1-2; 7 positions match TRBD1. Germline values: CDR1 SEHNR, CDR2 FQNEAQ (reference sequence). The CDR3 runs to 19 residues. V lost 1 base to trimming and J lost 5 bases; unmatched junction nucleotides: 19. The CDR3 spells CASSLGPPRRQGRRYGYTF. CDR3 bases: TGTGCCAGCAGCTTAGGCCCTCCACGACGACAGGGAAGACGGTATGGCTACACCTTC.

This clonotype showed up many times. This chain joins TRBV7-9 and TRBJ1-5; 10 nucleotides line up with TRBD1. Germline trimming cut 4 bases from V and 4 bases from J; bases unmatched to any gene: 13. Per the germline V gene, CDR1 is SEHNR and CDR2 is FQNEAQ (reference sequence). CDR3 length equals 18 residues. In DNA, the CDR3 is TGTGCCAGCAGCTCCGGATCCCTCGGACAGGGGGTAAATCAGCCCCAGCATTTT. Its translation is CASSSGSLGQGVNQPQHF.

The V gene is TRBV18, the J gene TRBJ1-2; perhaps TRBD1 as D (5 bases). V was clipped by 3 bases and J by 8 bases, with 16 bases between them. The CDR3 covers 14 residues. Germline V gene lookup returns CDR1 KGHSH and CDR2 LQKENI. CDR3 in amino acids: CASSPGTQGRGYTF. CDR3 in DNA: TGTGCCAGCTCACCGGGGACCCAAGGCAGGGGCTACACCTTC.

Only a few counts were recorded for this clonotype. The J gene is TRBJ1-1, the V gene TRBV9, with D perhaps TRBD1 (6 bases). Germline V CDR1 and CDR2: SGDLS, YYNGEE. V dropped 5 bases and J dropped 5 bases, with 10 bases sitting between them. The CDR3 totals 12 residues. The CDR3 DNA reads TGTGCCAGCAGGGGGGCCGGGACTGAAGCTTTCTTT. It is translated as CASRGAGTEAFF.

In this sample, this clonotype turned up many times. This rearrangement joins TRBV7-2 to TRBJ1-2; D gene uncertain. The CDR3 extends over 16 amino acids. Trimming left V 0 bases short and J 0 bases short, with 11 bases between. Germline CDR1 SGHTA, CDR2 FQGNSA. CDR3 residues: CASSLAPGIANYGYTF. The DNA of the CDR3 is TGTGCCAGCAGCTTAGCGCCGGGGATTGCTAACTATGGCTACACCTTC.